This is a list of T cell receptor beta chains from one sample in a study of identical twins. TCRdb recomputed calls from the 5' RACE reads with MiXCR, one row per CDR3 protein. The sample holds over 200,000 distinct CDR3 sequences, 9.4% seen once. The sequenced material came from memory (CD45RO+) T cells sorted from blood. These receptors were obtained from a woman aged 18-35 years in good health. Each CDR3 is given with its conserved first and last residue. The D gene is left open where the match is weak. Expanded clones are given a class, and other clones once, few, many or no size at all.

V	size	D	J	DNA	CDR3
TRBV20-1	few	TRBD2	TRBJ2-5	TGCAGTGCATCGGGACTAGGAGGGGAGACCCAGTACTTC	CSASGLGGETQYF
TRBV18	few	-	TRBJ2-7	TGTGCCAGCTCACCCTTAGACCAACGGGTCGAGCAGTACTTC	CASSPLDQRVEQYF
TRBV11-3	-	-	TRBJ2-5	TGTGCCAGCAGCCCAGGAAGGGGGGACTTGCAAGAGACCCAGTACTTC	CASSPGRGDLQETQYF
TRBV3-1	-	-	TRBJ1-6	TGTGCCAGCAGCCAAGTTGCCTTATCACCCCTCCACTTT	CASSQVALSPLHF
TRBV5-1	many	-	TRBJ2-7	TGCGCCAGCAGCTTGGGCAGGGCGTCTGGGCAGTACTTC	CASSLGRASGQYF
TRBV7-2	-	-	TRBJ2-2	TGTGCCAGCAGCGGTATTATCGCCGGGGAGCTGTTTTTT	CASSGIIAGELFF
TRBV5-1	many	-	TRBJ2-7	TGCGCCAGCAGCGAAGCCTACGAGCAGTACTTC	CASSEAYEQYF
TRBV7-2	few	TRBD2	TRBJ2-2	TGTGCCAGCAGCCTCGGACTAGCGGGAGTACGAACCGGGGAGCTGTTTTTT	CASSLGLAGVRTGELFF
TRBV7-3	few	-	TRBJ1-6	TGTGCCAGCAGCTTAGGACCGCGCTATAATTCACCCCTCCACTTT	CASSLGPRYNSPLHF
TRBV5-5	few	-	TRBJ2-1	TGTGCCAGCAGCCCTGCAGCGGACGCCCGATTCGATGAGCAGTTCTTC	CASSPAADARFDEQFF
TRBV14	-	-	TRBJ1-1	TGTGCCAGCAGCCACCGTTCCGGAGAGGCTGAAGCTTTCTTT	CASSHRSGEAEAFF
TRBV6-2/TRBV6-3	few	-	TRBJ1-1	TGTGCCAGCAATCCCTCCGGGACAATGAACACTGAAGCTTTCTTT	CASNPSGTMNTEAFF
TRBV18	-	TRBD1	TRBJ1-1	TGTGCCAGCTCACCGCAGGGGGCGATGGACACTGAAGCTTTCTTT	CASSPQGAMDTEAFF
TRBV4-1	few	-	TRBJ2-3	TGCGCCAGCAGCCAGGACCCAGGCGGTGGCGTACGAGATACGCAGTATTTT	CASSQDPGGGVRDTQYF
TRBV5-1	-	TRBD1	TRBJ1-1	TGCGCCAGCAGCTTGGGCGGGACAGAGAACACTGAAGCTTTCTTT	CASSLGGTENTEAFF
TRBV2	-	-	TRBJ2-3	TGTGCCAGCACCATGATCGCAGATACGCAGTATTTT	CASTMIADTQYF
TRBV5-1	few	TRBD1	TRBJ1-1	TGCGCCAGCAGCTTCGCAGGACAGGGAGCCACTGAAGCTTTCTTT	CASSFAGQGATEAFF
TRBV10-3	many	-	TRBJ2-7	TGTGCCATCAGTGAGGGACTAAATTACGAGCAGTACTTC	CAISEGLNYEQYF
TRBV6-5	-	-	TRBJ1-4	TGTGCCAGCAGTTACAGGGAGTCAAGGGAAAAACTGTTTTTT	CASSYRESREKLFF
TRBV20-1	few	-	TRBJ1-5	TGCAGTGCTTGGACGGGGAATCAGCCCCAGCATTTT	CSAWTGNQPQHF
TRBV2	few	-	TRBJ1-6	TGTGCCAGCAGGCCCCGTGGGGGAGGGGGTTCACCCCTCCACTTT	CASRPRGGGGSPLHF
TRBV9	few	-	TRBJ1-1	TGTGCCAGCAGCCCCCACGGAGGCGAGGGAGCTTTCTTT	CASSPHGGEGAFF
TRBV3-1	many	-	TRBJ1-1	TGTGCCAGCAGCCAGACGGGGGGGAACACTGAAGCTTTCTTT	CASSQTGGNTEAFF
TRBV5-1	many	-	TRBJ1-2	TGCGCCAGCAGCGAACACGGAACGGGACGTATGAAACCCCTCTTC	CASSEHGTGRMKPLF
TRBV10-3	-	TRBD2	TRBJ2-2	TGTGCCGGGGGGGGGACCGGGGAGCTGTTTTTT	CAGGGTGELFF
TRBV7-2	few	-	TRBJ2-2	TGTGCCAGCAGCCATGACTCCGCGAACACCGGGGAGCTGTTTTTT	CASSHDSANTGELFF
TRBV20-1	-	-	TRBJ1-5	TGCAGTGCTAGCCCGGCTAATCAGCCCCAGCATTTT	CSASPANQPQHF
TRBV5-6	many	-	TRBJ2-1	TGTGCCAGCAGCGCCGGACTGGCTAACTACAATGAGCAGTTCTTC	CASSAGLANYNEQFF
TRBV5-1	many	-	TRBJ1-2	TGCGCCAGCAGCTTATCAGGAGGATGGGTATATGGCTACACCTTC	CASSLSGGWVYGYTF
TRBV7-9	many	-	TRBJ1-1	TGTGCCAGCAGCTTTTGGGAGGGCCGGGACACTGAAGCTTTCTTT	CASSFWEGRDTEAFF
TRBV7-9	many	-	TRBJ2-5	TGTGCCAGCAGCTCGGACGGTGCAGAAGAGACCCAGTACTTC	CASSSDGAEETQYF
TRBV4-2	few	-	TRBJ2-3	TGTGCCAGCAGCCAAGGTGCAGGGGCACCCGAAGATACGCAGTATTTT	CASSQGAGAPEDTQYF
TRBV28	few	TRBD1	TRBJ2-7	TGTGCCAGCAGTTTCCCTGACAGGGGGCGATCCGAGCAGTACTTC	CASSFPDRGRSEQYF
TRBV20-1	few	-	TRBJ2-6	TGCAGTGCTAGATCTACTGCTACCGCCGGGGCCAACGTCCTGACTTTC	CSARSTATAGANVLTF
TRBV20-1	few	-	TRBJ2-7	TGCAGTGCTAGAGATTTAAGGGCCCCCTACGAGCAGTACTTC	CSARDLRAPYEQYF
TRBV5-1	few	-	TRBJ1-2	TGCGCCAGCAGCTTTAGCTTACCCGGGGACTATGGCTACACCTTC	CASSFSLPGDYGYTF
TRBV7-9	many	-	TRBJ1-2	TGTGCCAGCAGCTTGACGGGGGATGGCTACACCTTC	CASSLTGDGYTF
TRBV7-3	few	-	TRBJ2-1	TGTGCCAGCAGCTTATCAAGCAGTAATGAGCAGTTCTTC	CASSLSSSNEQFF
TRBV5-1	few	-	TRBJ2-3	TGCGCCAGCAGCTTGGGTTTGGGGGGGCCTGCAGATACGCAGTATTTT	CASSLGLGGPADTQYF
TRBV2	-	TRBD2	TRBJ2-6	TGTGCCAGCAGTGGGGTACAGGCGGGGGGAAGCTCTGGGGCCAACGTCCTGACTTTC	CASSGVQAGGSSGANVLTF
TRBV9	-	-	TRBJ2-1	TGTGCCAGCAGCGTAGAAAGCGGAGGGGGGAATGAGCAGTTCTTC	CASSVESGGGNEQFF
TRBV29-1	-	TRBD1	TRBJ2-1	TGCAGCTCCCGACAGGGGGCTGATGAGCAGTTCTTC	CSSRQGADEQFF
TRBV20-1	-	-	TRBJ2-5	TGCAGTGCTCACGGACACCTCCAAGAGACCCAGTACTTC	CSAHGHLQETQYF
TRBV5-1	few	-	TRBJ1-2	TGCGCCAGCAGCTTGGACGGACGCGACTATGGCTACACCTTC	CASSLDGRDYGYTF
TRBV13	-	-	TRBJ2-7	TGTGCCAGCAGCAGCATCCTCCGGCAAGACAGGGAGCAGTACTTC	CASSSILRQDREQYF
TRBV2	many	-	TRBJ2-7	TGTGCCAGCAGTGACAACTACGAGCAGTACTTC	CASSDNYEQYF
TRBV29-1	few	TRBD1	TRBJ1-1	TGCAGCGGGACAGGGTTGAACACTGAAGCTTTCTTT	CSGTGLNTEAFF
TRBV19	few	TRBD1	TRBJ2-7	TGTGCCAGTAGGGACAGGGGGCAAGGGGAGCAGTACTTC	CASRDRGQGEQYF
TRBV25-1	-	TRBD2	TRBJ2-1	TGTGCCAGCAGTGAAGCGGGAGGGCTCGATGAGCAGTTCTTC	CASSEAGGLDEQFF
TRBV20-1	-	-	TRBJ2-7	TGCAGTGCTAGGAAAAGGGACGACTATTCCTACGAGCAGTACTTC	CSARKRDDYSYEQYF
TRBV5-1	few	-	TRBJ2-1	TGCGCCAGCAGCTTCGGGACTCGGCGCAATGAGCAGTTCTTC	CASSFGTRRNEQFF
TRBV5-5	-	-	TRBJ1-3	TGTGCCAGCAGCCGAGCAATGGACAGCTCTGGAAACACCATATATTTT	CASSRAMDSSGNTIYF
TRBV3-1	-	TRBD2	TRBJ2-1	TGTGCCAGCACCGGAACTAGCGGCCTTGAGCAGTTCTTC	CASTGTSGLEQFF